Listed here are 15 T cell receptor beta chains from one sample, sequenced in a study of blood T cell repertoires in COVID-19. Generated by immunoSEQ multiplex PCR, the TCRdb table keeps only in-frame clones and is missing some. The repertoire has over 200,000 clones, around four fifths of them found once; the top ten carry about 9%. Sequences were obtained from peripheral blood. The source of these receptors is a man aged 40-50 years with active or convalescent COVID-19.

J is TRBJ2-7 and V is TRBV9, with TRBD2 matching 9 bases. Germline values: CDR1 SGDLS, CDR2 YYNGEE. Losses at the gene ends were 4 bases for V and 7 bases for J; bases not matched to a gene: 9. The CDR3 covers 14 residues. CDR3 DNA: TGTGCCAGCAGCATCACATATAGCGGGGGAGAGCAGTACTTC. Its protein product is CASSITYSGGEQYF.

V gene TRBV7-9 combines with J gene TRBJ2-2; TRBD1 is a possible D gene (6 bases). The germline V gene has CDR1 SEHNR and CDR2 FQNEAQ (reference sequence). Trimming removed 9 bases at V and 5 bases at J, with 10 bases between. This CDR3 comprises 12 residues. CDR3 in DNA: TGTGCCAGGGGAACAGGGACCGGGGAGCTGTTTTTT. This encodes CARGTGTGELFF.

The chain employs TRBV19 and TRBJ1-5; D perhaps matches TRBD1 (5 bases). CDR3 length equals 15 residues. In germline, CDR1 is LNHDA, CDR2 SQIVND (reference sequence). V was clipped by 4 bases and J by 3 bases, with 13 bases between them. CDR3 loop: CASSSGTTPNQPQHF. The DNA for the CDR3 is TGTGCCAGTAGTAGCGGGACGACCCCCAATCAGCCCCAGCATTTT.

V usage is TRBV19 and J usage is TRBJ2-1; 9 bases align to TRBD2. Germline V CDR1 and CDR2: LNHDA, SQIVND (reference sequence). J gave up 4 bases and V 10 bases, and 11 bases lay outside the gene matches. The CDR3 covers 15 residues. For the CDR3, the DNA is TGTGCCACCACAGACGAAGCGGGGGGATACAATGAGCAGTTCTTC. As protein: CATTDEAGGYNEQFF.

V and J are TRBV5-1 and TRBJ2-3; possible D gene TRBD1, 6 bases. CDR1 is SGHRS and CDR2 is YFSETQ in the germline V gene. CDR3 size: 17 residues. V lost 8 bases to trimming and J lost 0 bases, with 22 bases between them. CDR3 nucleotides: TGCGCCAGTAGGACACAACCAACGGGACAAAGCACAGATACGCAGTATTTT. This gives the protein CASRTQPTGQSTDTQYF.

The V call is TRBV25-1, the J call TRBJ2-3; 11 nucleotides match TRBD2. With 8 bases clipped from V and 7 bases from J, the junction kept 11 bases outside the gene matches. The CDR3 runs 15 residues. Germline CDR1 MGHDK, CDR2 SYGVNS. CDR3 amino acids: CASGNSGGAKHTQYF. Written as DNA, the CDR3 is TGTGCCAGCGGGAATAGCGGGGGGGCTAAGCATACGCAGTATTTT.

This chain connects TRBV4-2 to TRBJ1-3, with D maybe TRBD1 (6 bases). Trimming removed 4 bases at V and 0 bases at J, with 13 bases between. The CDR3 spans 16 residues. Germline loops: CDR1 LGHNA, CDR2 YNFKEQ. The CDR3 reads CASSPLGQISGNTIYF. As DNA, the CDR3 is TGTGCCAGCAGCCCCCTAGGACAGATCTCTGGAAACACCATATATTTT.

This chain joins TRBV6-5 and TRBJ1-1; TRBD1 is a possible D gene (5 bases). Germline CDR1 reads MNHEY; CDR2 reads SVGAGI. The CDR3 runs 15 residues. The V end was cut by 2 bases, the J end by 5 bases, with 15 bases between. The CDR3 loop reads CASSYEKQRGTEAFF. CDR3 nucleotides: TGTGCCAGCAGTTACGAGAAGCAAAGGGGAACTGAAGCTTTCTTT.

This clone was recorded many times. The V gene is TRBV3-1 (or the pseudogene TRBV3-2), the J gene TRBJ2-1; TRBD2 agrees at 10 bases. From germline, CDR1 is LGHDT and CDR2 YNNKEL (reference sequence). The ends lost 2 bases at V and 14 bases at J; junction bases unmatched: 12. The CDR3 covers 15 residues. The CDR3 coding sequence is TGTGCCAGCAGCCAATTTAGCGGGGGGAATCGAGGGGAGTTCTTC. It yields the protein CASSQFSGGNRGEFF.

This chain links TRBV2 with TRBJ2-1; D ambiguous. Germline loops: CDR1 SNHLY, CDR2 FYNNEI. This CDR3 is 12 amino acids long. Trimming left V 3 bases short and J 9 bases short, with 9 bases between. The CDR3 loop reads CASSDLELEQFF. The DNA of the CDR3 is TGTGCCAGCAGTGATCTAGAGCTTGAGCAGTTCTTC.

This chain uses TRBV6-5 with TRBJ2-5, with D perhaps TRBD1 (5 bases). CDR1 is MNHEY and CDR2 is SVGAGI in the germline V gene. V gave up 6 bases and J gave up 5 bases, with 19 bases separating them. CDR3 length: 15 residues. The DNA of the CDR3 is TGTGCCAGCAGCAGGGCCCGAGGATTGGGGGAGACCCAGTACTTC. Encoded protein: CASSRARGLGETQYF.

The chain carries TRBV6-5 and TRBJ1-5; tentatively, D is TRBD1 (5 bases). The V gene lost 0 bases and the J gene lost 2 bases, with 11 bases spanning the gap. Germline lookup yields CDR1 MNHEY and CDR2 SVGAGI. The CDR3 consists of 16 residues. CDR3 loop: CASSYSGGDGNQPQHF. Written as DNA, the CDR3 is TGTGCCAGCAGTTACTCCGGGGGAGATGGCAATCAGCCCCAGCATTTT.

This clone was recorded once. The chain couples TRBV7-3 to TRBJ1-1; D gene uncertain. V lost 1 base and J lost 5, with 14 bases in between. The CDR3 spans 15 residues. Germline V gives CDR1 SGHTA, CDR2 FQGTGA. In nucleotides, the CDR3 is TGTGCCAGCAGCTTAAACCCAGGATCAAAGACTGAAGCTTTCTTT. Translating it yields CASSLNPGSKTEAFF.

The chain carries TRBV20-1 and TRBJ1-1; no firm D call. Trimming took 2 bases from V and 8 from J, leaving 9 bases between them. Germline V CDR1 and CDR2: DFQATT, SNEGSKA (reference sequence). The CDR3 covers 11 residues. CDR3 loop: CSARKRGEAFF. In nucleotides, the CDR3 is TGCAGTGCTAGAAAGAGAGGGGAAGCTTTCTTT.

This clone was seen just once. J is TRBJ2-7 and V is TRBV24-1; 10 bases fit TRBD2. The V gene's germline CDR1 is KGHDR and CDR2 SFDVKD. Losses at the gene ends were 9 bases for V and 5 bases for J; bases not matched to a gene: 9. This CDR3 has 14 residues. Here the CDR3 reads CATGPSGRANEQYF. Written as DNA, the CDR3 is TGTGCCACCGGACCTAGCGGGAGAGCAAACGAGCAGTACTTC.